The TCR beta chain under discussion was sequenced for a study of blood T cell repertoires in COVID-19. For the study at large: T cells, B-cell-depleted T cells, or PBMCs provided the cDNA or gDNA that served as material.

Trimming removed 4 bases from V and 3 bases from J, with 18 bases in between. Germline assignment: CDR1 MDHEN and CDR2 SYDVKM. The CDR3 is made up of 16 amino acids. Repertoires were generated with immunoSEQ multiplex PCR, while TCRdb's copy carries only in-frame clones and drops some. This repertoire shows some 130,000 clones, 86% found once; its top ten account for more than 9.5%. The specimen was peripheral blood. This chain joins TRBV28 and TRBJ1-2; tentatively, D is TRBD1 (6 bases). The receptor was derived from a woman in her 70s with COVID-19, enrolled during active disease. The CDR3 is CASSSGQGNYHYGYTF. The CDR3, as DNA: TGTGCCAGCAGTTCTGGTCAGGGGAATTATCACTATGGCTACACCTTC.